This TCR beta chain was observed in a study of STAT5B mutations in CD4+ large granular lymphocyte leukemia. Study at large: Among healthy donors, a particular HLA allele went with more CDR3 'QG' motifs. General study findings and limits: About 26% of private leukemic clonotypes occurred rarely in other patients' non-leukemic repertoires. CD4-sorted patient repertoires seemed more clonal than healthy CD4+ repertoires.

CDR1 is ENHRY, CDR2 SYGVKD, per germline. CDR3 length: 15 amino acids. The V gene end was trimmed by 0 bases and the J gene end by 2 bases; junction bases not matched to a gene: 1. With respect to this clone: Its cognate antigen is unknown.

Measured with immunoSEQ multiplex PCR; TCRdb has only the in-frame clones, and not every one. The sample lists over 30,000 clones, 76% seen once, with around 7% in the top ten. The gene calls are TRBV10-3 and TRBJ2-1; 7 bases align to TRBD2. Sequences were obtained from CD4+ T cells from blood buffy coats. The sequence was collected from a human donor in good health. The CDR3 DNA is TGTGCCATCAGTGAGTCGGGAGGGGCCTACAATGAGCAGTTCTTC. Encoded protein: CAISESGGAYNEQFF.